These T cell receptor beta chains were read from a single sample in a study of T cell responses to AZD1222 COVID-19 vaccine. Some clones are missing from TCRdb's copy, which holds only in-frame ones; the method was immunoSEQ multiplex PCR. The data contain roughly 150,000 clones, 85% to 95% of them singletons. The starting material was peripheral blood, obtained on day 0 of AZD1222 vaccination. The source is an adult in good health. CDR3s include the opening cysteine and the closing phenylalanine or tryptophan. The D gene is left open where the match is weak. Clone size is given for some rows only: seen once, a few or many times, or a class if the clone is expanded.

V	J	D	size	CDR3
TRBV7-3	TRBJ2-1	TRBD2	.	CASSFPGTSGSGPDEQFF
TRBV30	TRBJ1-3	TRBD1	.	CAWDRVRNTIYF
TRBV19	TRBJ1-2	.	.	CASSRTGTHYGYTF
TRBV7-9	TRBJ2-1	.	.	CASSLDPGSYNEQFF
TRBV18	TRBJ1-3	.	few	CASSPRSIGGSGNTIYF
TRBV3-1/TRBV3-2	TRBJ2-2	.	.	CASSQGGGVGNTGELFF
TRBV10-3	TRBJ1-2	.	.	CATETIWRYGYTF
TRBV2	TRBJ1-3	TRBD1	.	CASSAQGRWGSGNTIYF
TRBV3-1/TRBV3-2	TRBJ2-2	TRBD1	.	CASSRTPGTGTGELFF
TRBV2	TRBJ2-7	.	.	CASVEGHEKGEQYF
TRBV7-2	TRBJ1-1	.	.	CASSSGRGTEAFF
TRBV20-1	TRBJ2-7	TRBD1	.	CSASGRGTNRGYYEQYF
TRBV3-1/TRBV3-2	TRBJ2-3	TRBD2	.	CASKASGGADTQYF
TRBV6-2/TRBV6-3	TRBJ2-1	.	.	CASSYSNSYEQFF
TRBV6-1	TRBJ1-1	.	.	CASSENHGTEAFF